Following are 2 T cell receptor beta chains from one sample sequenced in a study of shared T cell receptors in the human thymus. Libraries were prepared by immunoSEQ multiplex PCR; TCRdb keeps only in-frame clonotypes and omits some of them. The data show hundreds of thousands of clones, around 87% seen once. The same data also went into a second study, on human thymus T cells.

The sample was thymocytes. These receptors all come from a boy younger than two with a congenital heart defect.

The gene calls are TRBV7-9 and TRBJ2-1; 10 positions match TRBD1. Germline V gives CDR1 SEHNR, CDR2 FQNEAQ (reference sequence). CDR3 length: 15 residues. V shed 7 bases and J 4 bases; nucleotides not matched to a gene: 7. This CDR3 reads CASTYPGQGYNEQFF. CDR3 sequence (DNA): TGTGCCAGCACCTACCCGGGACAGGGGTACAATGAGCAGTTCTTC.

CDR3 amino acids: CASSKHRGWPYNEQFF. The CDR3 nucleotides read TGTGCCAGCAGCAAGCACAGGGGCTGGCCCTACAATGAGCAGTTCTTC. The chain has TRBV21-1 and TRBJ2-1; TRBD1 reflects the table's D call only, with no check against the DNA. TRBV21-1 corresponds to a pseudogene. CDR3 length equals 16 residues.